The TCR beta chain described here comes from a study of CD8+CD57+ T cells in acquired aplastic anemia. Study information: Yields of DNA that came from sorted CD4+ and CD8+ cells averaged 3.2 ug. Study-wide results and caveats: A set of twenty-nine CD8+ CDR3 sequences was shared between patients and controls, and these sequences appeared highly expressed in patients.

This clonotype is termed medium-sized. What it binds is not known. V lost 6 bases and J lost 5; bases outside the gene matches: 5. The germline CDR1 and CDR2 sequences are ENHRY and SYGVKD. The CDR3 spans 14 residues. Genomic DNA acted as the template from which TCR beta VDJ combination and CDR3 sequence profiling were carried out. Via MiXCR, TCRdb re-called the reads, giving one row per CDR3 protein. The table records roughly 130,000 distinct CDR3 sequences, more than 40% of them present only once. This rearrangement joins TRBV10-3 to TRBJ2-1; 9 positions match TRBD2. Material for sequencing was sorted CD4+, CD8+, or CD8+CD57+ T cells (not recorded which) from PBMCs. The TCR was taken from a human donor in good health, serving as a control. Here the CDR3 DNA reads TGTGCCATCAGCGTAAGACTAGCGGACAATGAGCAGTTCTTC. It translates to CAISVRLADNEQFF.